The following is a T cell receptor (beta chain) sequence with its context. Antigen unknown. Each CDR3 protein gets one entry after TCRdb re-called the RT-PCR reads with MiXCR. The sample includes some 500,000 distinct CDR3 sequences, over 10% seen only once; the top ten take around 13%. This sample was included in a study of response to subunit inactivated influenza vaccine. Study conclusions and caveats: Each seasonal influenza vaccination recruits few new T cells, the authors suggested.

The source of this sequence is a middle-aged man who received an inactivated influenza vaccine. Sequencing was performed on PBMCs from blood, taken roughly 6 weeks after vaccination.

The CDR3 region is CSARLAGEIYEQYF. Written as DNA, the CDR3 is TGCAGTGCTAGACTAGCGGGAGAAATCTACGAGCAGTACTTC. V is TRBV20-1 and J is TRBJ2-7; 10 nucleotides match TRBD2. J was trimmed by 3 bases and V by 2 bases; bases with no gene match: 4. The CDR3 is made up of 14 amino acids. Per the germline V gene, CDR1 is DFQATT and CDR2 is SNEGSKA (reference sequence).